This T cell receptor beta chain was sequenced during a study of CD8 T cells in Susac syndrome. Study-wide results and limits: The total CD8+ repertoires yielded fewer than 20 Susac-specific public clones and the CD8+ TEMRA repertoires yielded roughly five. TEMRA cells and active patients showed peak Susac CD8+ clonal expansion.

After extraction with the RNeasy kit, about 0.45 to 1 ug of the RNA was reverse transcribed using random hexamers. TCR beta CDR3 was amplified by immunoSEQ multiplex PCR. This amplification extended across 54 Vbeta and 13 Jbeta segments. One entry per CDR3 protein results from TCRdb running MiXCR on the immunoSEQ multiplex PCR reads. The sample lists about 120,000 distinct CDR3 sequences; about 95% were seen once. Of note for this clonotype: What it binds is not known.

V lost 3 bases, J lost 4 bases, and 6 bases stayed unmatched. Germline CDR1 is KGHSH and CDR2 is LQKENI. CDR3 length equals 15 residues. Sequencing was carried out using CD8+ T cells from PBMCs. The source is a human donor with Susac syndrome. The chain links TRBV18 to TRBJ2-7; 10 nucleotides line up with TRBD1. The chain's CDR3 is CASSPPGQGIYEQYF. For the CDR3, the DNA is TGTGCCAGCTCACCTCCGGGACAGGGGATATACGAGCAGTACTTC. Using reference TRBV18 and TRBJ2-7 for the parts outside the CDR3, the full variable domain is NAGVMQNPRHLVRRRGQEARLRCSPMKGHSHVYWYRQLPEEGLKFMVYLQKENIIDESGMPKERFSAEFPKEGPSILRIQQVVRGDSAAYFCASSPPGQGIYEQYFGPGTRLTVT.